The entry below gives a single TCR beta chain sequence along with its context. The data were taken from a study of cytomegalovirus exposure and HLA in healthy donors. The CDR3 spans 13 residues. V was shortened by 4 bases and J by 8 bases, with 17 bases between the two germline ends. The germline gives CDR1 SQVTM, CDR2 ANQGSEA. Use of 60 Vbeta and 13 Jbeta primers characterized the PCR. Clones were sequenced by immunoSEQ multiplex PCR, and TCRdb holds only the in-frame ones, with some missing. This table holds some 120,000 clones, 79% found once. The receptor was isolated from a man younger than 45 in good health and CMV-seropositive. The sequenced sample was PBMCs. The chain joins TRBV29-1 to TRBJ1-1; D possibly corresponds to TRBD1 (6 bases). CDR3 DNA: TGCAGCGTTGCGAACAGGGTGATTAGGGAAGCTTTCTTT. The encoded protein is CSVANRVIREAFF.